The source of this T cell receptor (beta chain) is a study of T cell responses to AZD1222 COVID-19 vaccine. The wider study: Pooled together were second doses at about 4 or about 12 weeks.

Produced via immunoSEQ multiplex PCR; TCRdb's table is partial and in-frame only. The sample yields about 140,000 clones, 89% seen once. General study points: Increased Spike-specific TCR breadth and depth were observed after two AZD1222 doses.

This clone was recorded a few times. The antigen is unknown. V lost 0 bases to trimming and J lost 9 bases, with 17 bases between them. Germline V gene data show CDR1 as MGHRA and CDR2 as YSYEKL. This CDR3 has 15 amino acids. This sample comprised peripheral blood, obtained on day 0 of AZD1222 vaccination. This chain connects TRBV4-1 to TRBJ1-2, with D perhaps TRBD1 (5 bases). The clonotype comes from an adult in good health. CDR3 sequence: CASSQDHRDLWSYTF. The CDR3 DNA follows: TGCGCCAGCAGCCAAGATCACCGGGACCTTTGGAGCTACACCTTC.